One sample yielded the 26 T cell receptor beta chains listed below, sequenced in a study of T cell clonality in common variable immunodeficiency. TCRdb keeps only in-frame clones here, not all; method: immunoSEQ multiplex PCR. Sampling found around 33,000 clones, none seen once. Study results and limitations: In common variable immunodeficiency, TCR beta chains reportedly carried fewer deletions and N-nucleotide insertions.

These receptors lack a known antigen. The sequenced sample consisted of peripheral blood mononuclear cells. All receptors come from a human donor with common variable immunodeficiency.

This clone was counted many times. Sequencing ends 3 residues short of the CDR3 end; the germline J gene provides the rest. J is TRBJ2-1 and V is TRBV7-8, with 10 bases lining up with TRBD2. This CDR3 contains 17 residues. Trimming took 1 base from V and 6 from J; bases not matched to a gene: 9. CDR1 SGHVS and CDR2 FQNEAQ come from the germline V gene. The part of the CDR3 DNA that was read is TGTGCCAGCAGCTTAGTGTCGCCTAGCGGGAGACGCAATGAG. Its translation: CASSLVSPSGRRNE. Given in full, the CDR3 is CASSLVSPSGRRNEQFF.

About this clone itself: The read finishes 3 residues shy of the CDR3 end, and the germline J gene is used to complete it. This sequence joins TRBV18 and TRBJ2-7; D call uncertain. Germline-derived CDR1 and CDR2 are KGHSH and LQKENI. Deletions cut 3 bases from V and 2 bases from J, with 17 bases between. CDR3 length: 16 amino acids. CDR3 sequence: CASSPAGRSLPYEQYF. The CDR3 bases that were read are TGTGCCAGCTCACCGGCTGGCAGGAGCCTTCCCTACGAG.

This clone was recorded at least ten times. The CDR3 extends 3 residues past the end of the read, so its final part is completed from the germline J gene. The gene calls are TRBV7-9 and TRBJ2-2, with no clear D. The germline V gene has CDR1 SEHNR and CDR2 FQNEAQ (reference sequence). The CDR3 is 13 residues long. V was cut by 6 bases and J by 4 bases, with 9 bases left in between. CDR3 region: CASSSTGTGELFF. The CDR3 DNA, read in part, is TGTGCCAGCAGTTCAACGGGCACCGGGGAG.

By share of the sample, this clone is medium-sized. From the germline J gene comes the end of the CDR3, since the read stops 3 residues before it. V and J are TRBV28 and TRBJ2-1; 10 nucleotides align to TRBD2. V shed 4 bases and J 3 bases; nucleotides not matched to a gene: 15. This CDR3 has 19 residues. CDR1 is MDHEN and CDR2 is SYDVKM in the germline V gene. This CDR3 reads CASSSKGVWASGSYNEQFF. Partial CDR3 DNA: TGTGCCAGCAGTTCTAAAGGAGTGTGGGCTAGCGGGAGCTACAATGAG.

This clone was seen many times. The CDR3 end is not reached by the read, which stops 3 residues before it; the germline J gene fills it in. V gene TRBV7-9 combines with J gene TRBJ1-3, with TRBD1 matching 7 bases. The V and J ends lost 5 bases and 4 bases, in that order; junction bases with no gene match: 5. CDR1 and CDR2 from the germline V gene are SEHNR and FQNEAQ (reference sequence). The length of the CDR3 is 14 residues. The CDR3 DNA, read in part, is TGTGCCAGCAGCCCACAGGGGTTCGGAAACACC. It yields the protein CASSPQGFGNT. Given in full, the CDR3 is CASSPQGFGNTIYF.

This clone turned up a few times. The CDR3 extends 3 residues past the end of the read, so its final part is completed from the germline J gene. Other DNA sequences of this sample code for an identical CDR3. The rearrangement links TRBV29-1 to TRBJ2-7; 8 bases map to TRBD2. The V gene end was trimmed by 2 bases and the J gene end by 5 bases; junction bases not matched to a gene: 14. Germline V CDR1 and CDR2: SQVTM, ANQGSEA. This CDR3 has 16 residues. CDR3 DNA (partial): TGCAGCGTTGAACGAAAAGGGAGCGGGAGCGGGGACGAG. It translates to CSVERKGSGSGDE. The complete CDR3 reads CSVERKGSGSGDEQYF.

To note about this clone: The DNA ends 3 residues before the CDR3 does, and the rest of the CDR3 is filled in from the germline J gene. The chain recombines TRBV10-3 with TRBJ2-1, with 9 bases aligning to TRBD2. From germline, CDR1 is ENHRY and CDR2 SYGVKD. The V segment lost 4 bases and the J segment 7 bases; nucleotides outside the gene matches: 2. CDR3 size: 13 residues. The CDR3 sequence is CAISGLAANEQFF. The sequenced CDR3 bases are TGTGCCATCAGTGGACTAGCGGCTAATGAG.

This clone has just a few counts. The read halts 3 residues ahead of the CDR3 end, with the missing end drawn from the germline J gene. V gene TRBV20-1 combines with J gene TRBJ2-7; 7 bases align to TRBD1. J was trimmed by 5 bases and V by 3 bases; bases with no gene match: 7. Per germline, CDR1 DFQATT and CDR2 SNEGSKA (reference sequence). This CDR3 spans 13 amino acids. CDR3 DNA, as far as it was read: TGCAGTGCTAGGAGGGACAGAGTAAACGAG. Encoded protein: CSARRDRVNE. The full-length CDR3 reads as CSARRDRVNEQYF.

This clone came up a few times. The read falls 3 residues short of the CDR3 end, and the missing part is taken from the germline J gene. The chain couples TRBV5-1 to TRBJ2-7, with 7 nucleotides matching TRBD2. Germline trimming cut 2 bases from V and 2 bases from J; bases unmatched to any gene: 7. The germline V gene encodes CDR1 SGHRS and CDR2 YFSETQ. The CDR3 sequence is 15 residues long. CDR3 DNA (partial): TGCGCCAGCAGCTTCGGGGCTAGCGGAACCTACGAG. This translates into CASSFGASGTYE. The entire CDR3 sequence reads CASSFGASGTYEQYF.

This clone occurred many times. The CDR3 end falls 3 residues outside the read, so it is completed with the germline J gene. The chain carries TRBV19 and TRBJ2-4; 8 nucleotides line up with TRBD1. J was trimmed by 0 bases and V by 7 bases; bases with no gene match: 5. The CDR3 runs 15 residues. CDR1 and CDR2 (germline): LNHDA, SQIVND (reference sequence). The part of the CDR3 DNA that was read is TGTGCCAGTAAAGGGACAGGACGAGCCAAAAACATT. Protein: CASKGTGRAKNI. The full-length CDR3 reads as CASKGTGRAKNIQYF.

Regarding this clone: The read ends 3 residues shy of where the CDR3 ends; the end is completed using the germline J gene. This chain uses TRBV7-9 with TRBJ2-3; D unclear. This CDR3 is 15 amino acids long. CDR1 is SEHNR and CDR2 is FQNEAQ in the germline V gene (reference sequence). Trimming removed 6 bases at V and 4 bases at J, with 17 bases between. CDR3 bases read: TGTGCCAGCAGTTCGACCATGCGAGCGTCAGATACG. Translating it yields CASSSTMRASDT. The entire CDR3 sequence reads CASSSTMRASDTQYF.

In its sample, this clone was seen many times. The sequence runs out 3 residues before the end of the CDR3; the remainder is reconstructed from the germline J gene. The rearrangement uses TRBV9 and TRBJ2-5; TRBD2 matches at 10 bases. The CDR3 covers 17 residues. J lost 1 base, V lost 4 bases, and 10 bases had no gene match. The germline CDR1 and CDR2 sequences are SGDLS and YYNGEE. CDR3: CASSPGDSGRTQETQYF. CDR3 bases read: TGTGCCAGCAGCCCAGGGGATAGCGGGAGGACCCAAGAGACC.

This clone was seen a handful of times. Incomplete CDR3 DNA: TGTGCCAGCAGCCTCAAAGGCGGGAGGATAGATACG. Translation: CASSLKGGRIDT. The full CDR3 protein is CASSLKGGRIDTQYF. V and J are TRBV7-2 and TRBJ2-3, with TRBD2 identical over 8 bases. Sequencing ends 3 residues short of the CDR3 end; the germline J gene provides the rest. Trimming at V came to 5 bases and at J to 5 bases, leaving 9 bases not matched to a gene. CDR1 SGHTA and CDR2 FQGNSA come from the germline V gene. CDR3 length equals 15 residues.

This clone was counted at least ten times. The missing CDR3 end, 3 residues past where the read stops, is filled in from the germline J gene. The chain employs TRBV18 and TRBJ1-1; a weak D match, TRBD1 (6 bases). This CDR3 has 15 amino acids. The V and J ends lost 1 base and 3 bases respectively, with 12 bases between them. Germline V gene sequence: CDR1 KGHSH, CDR2 LQKENI. The CDR3 sequence is CASSPRQQGDTEAFF. The CDR3 bases that were read are TGTGCCAGCTCACCACGGCAACAGGGTGACACTGAA.

This clone was counted only a few times. With the read ending 3 residues before the CDR3 end, the germline J gene is used to fill in that end. V and J are TRBV18 and TRBJ1-5, with D uncertain. The CDR3 sequence is 14 residues long. Germline V CDR1 and CDR2: KGHSH, LQKENI. Trimming left V 4 bases short and J 1 base short, with 8 bases between. The CDR3 sequence is CASSRSESNQPQHF. The sequenced CDR3 bases are TGTGCCAGCTCACGATCAGAAAGCAATCAGCCC.

This clone was seen ten or more times. Coverage ceases 3 residues before the CDR3 finishes, and the germline J gene fills in the end. The gene calls are TRBV13 and TRBJ2-2, with 11 bases that match TRBD1. CDR3 length: 20 residues. CDR1 and CDR2 from the germline V gene are PRHDT and FYEKMQ (reference sequence). V lost 5 bases to trimming and J lost 0 bases; unmatched junction nucleotides: 14. The CDR3 spells CASSRRGQGVAGANTGELFF. CDR3 DNA, as far as it was read: TGTGCCAGCAGCCGCCGGGGACAGGGGGTAGCGGGAGCGAACACCGGGGAG.

This clone was seen a handful of times. The read terminates 3 residues before the CDR3 end, so the remaining end is supplied by the germline J gene. The chain employs TRBV11-2 and TRBJ2-7; D unclear. The CDR3 contains 14 residues. Between the trimmed V and J ends, which lost 2 bases and 2 bases, there was a span of 10 bases. In germline, CDR1 is SGHAT, CDR2 FQNNGV. CDR3 protein: CASSLSGSPYEQYF. The sequenced part of the CDR3 DNA is TGTGCCAGCAGCTTATCCGGTTCCCCCTACGAG.

A few counts support this clone. Read sequence stops 3 residues before the CDR3 end, and the germline J gene provides the missing end. The chain joins TRBV7-7 to TRBJ2-5, with D maybe TRBD1 (6 bases). The CDR3 sequence is 17 residues long. V shed 3 bases and J shed 3 bases, with 20 bases lying between them. Germline-derived CDR1 and CDR2 are SSHAT and FNYEAQ (reference sequence). The CDR3 bases that were read are TGTGCCAGCAGCTTGCGTTCCCGAGGGGGTTCGGAAGAGACC. This codes for CASSLRSRGGSEET. The whole CDR3 reads CASSLRSRGGSEETQYF.

The DNA read from the CDR3 is TGTGCCAGCAGTGAGCCCCGGACAGGGAAGAGGGGCGAG. The encoded protein is CASSEPRTGKRGE. In full, the CDR3 is CASSEPRTGKRGEQYF. This chain uses TRBV2 with TRBJ2-7, with TRBD1 identical over 8 bases. The read falls 3 residues short of the CDR3 end, and the missing part is taken from the germline J gene. CDR3 length: 16 residues. Germline trimming cut 3 bases from V and 6 bases from J; bases unmatched to any gene: 13. The V gene's germline CDR1 is SNHLY and CDR2 FYNNEI.

This clone was observed at least ten times. The CDR3 goes on 3 residues after the read ends, and that part is filled in from the germline J gene. The chain joins TRBV6-2 or TRBV6-3 to TRBJ1-1, with D perhaps TRBD1 (5 bases). The CDR3 length is 14 residues. CDR1 and CDR2 from the germline V gene are MNHEY and SVGEGT. Trimming left V 0 bases short and J 2 bases short, with 7 bases between. CDR3 DNA, as far as it was read: TGTGCCAGCAGTTACTCGACAGATAACACTGAA. This codes for CASSYSTDNTE. The whole CDR3 is CASSYSTDNTEAFF.

This clone was detected only a few times. The read terminates 3 residues ahead of where the CDR3 ends, so the germline J gene completes it. The genes are TRBV7-9 and TRBJ2-7, with D uncertain. The CDR3 is made up of 13 amino acids. V dropped 5 bases and J dropped 3 bases, with 11 bases sitting between them. CDR1 and CDR2 (germline): SEHNR, FQNEAQ (reference sequence). The sequenced CDR3 bases are TGTGCCAGCAGCCCTAGACCCAACTACGAG. Translation gives CASSPRPNYE. The entire CDR3 reads CASSPRPNYEQYF.

Comments on this clone: The CDR3 end is not reached by the read, which stops 3 residues before it; the germline J gene fills it in. V usage is TRBV6-1 and J usage is TRBJ2-2, with D perhaps TRBD2 (5 bases). The germline V gene has CDR1 MNHNS and CDR2 SASEGT. Trimming took off 0 bases at V and 1 base at J, with 6 bases between the two ends. The length of the CDR3 is 15 residues. The CDR3 DNA, read in part, is TGTGCCAGCAGTGAAGCCCGGGGGAACACCGGGGAG. Translation gives CASSEARGNTGE. The entire CDR3 is CASSEARGNTGELFF.

This clone was seen a few times. Read sequence stops 3 residues before the CDR3 end, and the germline J gene provides the missing end. V and J are TRBV20-1 and TRBJ2-1, with D tentatively TRBD2 (6 bases). With 3 bases removed from V and 9 bases from J, the gap between germline ends came to 12 bases. Germline assignment: CDR1 DFQATT and CDR2 SNEGSKA (reference sequence). The CDR3 loop spans 12 amino acids. CDR3 residues: CSARGGIAEQFF. The CDR3 DNA, read in part, is TGCAGTGCTAGGGGCGGGATCGCTGAG.

This clone was seen only a few times. The CDR3 is CASSLEEGPWHTDTQYF. CDR3 bases read: TGTGCCAGCAGCTTAGAGGAGGGCCCTTGGCACACAGATACG. The gene calls are TRBV7-6 and TRBJ2-3, with D possibly TRBD2 on 6 matching bases. Coverage ceases 3 residues before the CDR3 finishes, and the germline J gene fills in the end. The germline CDR1 and CDR2 sequences are SGHVS and FNYEAQ. This CDR3 spans 17 amino acids. Trimming took 1 base from V and 2 from J, leaving 16 bases between them.

This clone was observed a few times. The sequenced fragment ends 3 residues before the CDR3 boundary, so the rest is inferred from the germline J gene. J is TRBJ2-2 and V is TRBV18; no definite D call. CDR3 length equals 14 residues. CDR1 KGHSH and CDR2 LQKENI come from the germline V gene. Trimming pared 8 bases from V and 0 bases from J, leaving 10 bases between. The DNA read from the CDR3 is TGTGCCAGCACAGACACAACGAACACCGGGGAG. Encoded protein: CASTDTTNTGE. The complete CDR3 sequence is CASTDTTNTGELFF.

This clone was observed at least ten times. Sequencing ends 3 residues short of the CDR3 end; the germline J gene provides the rest. This chain links TRBV19 with TRBJ2-6; 10 bases align to TRBD1. Germline V lookup: CDR1 LNHDA, CDR2 SQIVND (reference sequence). Germline trimming cut 7 bases from V and 7 bases from J; bases unmatched to any gene: 7. The CDR3 contains 15 residues. The CDR3 bases that were read are TGTGCCAGTAAGACAGGGGGCTCAGGTGCCAACGTC. This codes for CASKTGGSGANV. The CDR3 as a whole reads CASKTGGSGANVLTF. The full variable domain, its missing parts supplied by reference TRBV19 and TRBJ2-6, is DGGITQSPKYLFRKEGQNVTLSCEQNLNHDAMYWYRQDPGQGLRLIYYSQIVNDFQKGDIAEGYSVSREKKESFPLTVTSAQKNPTAFYLCASKTGGSGANVLTFGAGSRLTVL.